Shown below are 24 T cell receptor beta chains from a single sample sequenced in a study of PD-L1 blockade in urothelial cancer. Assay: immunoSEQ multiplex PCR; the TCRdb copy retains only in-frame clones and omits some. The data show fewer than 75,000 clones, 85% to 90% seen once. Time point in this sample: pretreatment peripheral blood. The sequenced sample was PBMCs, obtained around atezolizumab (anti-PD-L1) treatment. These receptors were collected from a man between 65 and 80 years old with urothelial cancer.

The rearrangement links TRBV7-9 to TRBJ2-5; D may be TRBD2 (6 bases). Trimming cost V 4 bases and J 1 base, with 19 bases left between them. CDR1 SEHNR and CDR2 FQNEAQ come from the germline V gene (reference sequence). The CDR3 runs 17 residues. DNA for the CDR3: TGTGCCAGCAGCTCCCAAGGGGATTACGGGGGCCAAGAGACCCAGTACTTC. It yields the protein CASSSQGDYGGQETQYF.

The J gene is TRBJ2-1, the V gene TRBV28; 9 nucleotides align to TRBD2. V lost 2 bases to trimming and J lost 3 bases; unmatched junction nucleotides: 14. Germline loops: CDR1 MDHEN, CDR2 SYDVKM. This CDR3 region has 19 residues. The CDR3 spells CASSLGSRVPSGNYNEQFF. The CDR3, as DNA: TGTGCCAGCAGTTTAGGATCGAGAGTGCCTAGCGGGAACTACAATGAGCAGTTCTTC.

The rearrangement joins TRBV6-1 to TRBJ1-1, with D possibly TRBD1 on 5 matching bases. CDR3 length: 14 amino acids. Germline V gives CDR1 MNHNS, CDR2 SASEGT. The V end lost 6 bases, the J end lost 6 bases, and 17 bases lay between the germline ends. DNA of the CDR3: TGTGCCAGCAGGAGAGGGGACTTGAATCCTGAAGCTTTCTTT. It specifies CASRRGDLNPEAFF.

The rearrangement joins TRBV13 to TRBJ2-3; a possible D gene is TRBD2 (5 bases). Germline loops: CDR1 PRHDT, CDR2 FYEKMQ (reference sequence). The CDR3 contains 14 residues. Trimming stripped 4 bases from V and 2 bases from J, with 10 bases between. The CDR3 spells CASSSRLYTDTQYF. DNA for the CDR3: TGTGCCAGCAGCTCCAGACTATACACAGATACGCAGTATTTT.

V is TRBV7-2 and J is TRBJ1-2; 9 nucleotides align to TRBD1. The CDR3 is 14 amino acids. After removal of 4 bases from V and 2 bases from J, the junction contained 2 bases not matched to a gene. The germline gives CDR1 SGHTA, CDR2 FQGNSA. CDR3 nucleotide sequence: TGTGCCAGCAGCTCGGGGACAGGGAACTATGGCTACACCTTC. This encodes CASSSGTGNYGYTF.

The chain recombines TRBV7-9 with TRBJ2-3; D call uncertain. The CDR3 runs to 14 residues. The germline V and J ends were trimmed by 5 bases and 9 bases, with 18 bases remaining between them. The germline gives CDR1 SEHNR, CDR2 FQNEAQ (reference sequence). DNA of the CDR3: TGTGCCAGCAGCCTACCCCAGCCCCCGAGGACGCAGTATTTT. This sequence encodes CASSLPQPPRTQYF.

CDR3 residues: CAISSGLAGGPNTGELFF. The CDR3 region has the DNA TGTGCCATCAGTTCGGGACTAGCGGGAGGGCCAAACACCGGGGAGCTGTTTTTT. The gene calls are TRBV10-3 and TRBJ2-2, with 16 positions matching TRBD2. The germline CDR1 and CDR2 sequences are ENHRY and SYGVKD. This CDR3 has 18 amino acids. V dropped 5 bases and J dropped 2; count of bases not matched to a gene: 5.

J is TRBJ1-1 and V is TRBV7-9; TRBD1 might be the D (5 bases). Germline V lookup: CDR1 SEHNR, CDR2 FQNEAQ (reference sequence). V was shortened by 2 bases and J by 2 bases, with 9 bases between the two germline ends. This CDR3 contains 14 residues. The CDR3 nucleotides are TGTGCCAGCAGCTTACAGGGACTTAACACTGAAGCTTTCTTT. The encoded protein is CASSLQGLNTEAFF. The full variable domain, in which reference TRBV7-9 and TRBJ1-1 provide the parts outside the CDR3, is DTGVSQNPRHKITKRGQNVTFRCDPISEHNRLYWYRQTLGQGPEFLTYFQNEAQLEKSRLLSDRFSAERPKGSFSTLEIQRTEQGDSAMYLCASSLQGLNTEAFFGQGTRLTVV.

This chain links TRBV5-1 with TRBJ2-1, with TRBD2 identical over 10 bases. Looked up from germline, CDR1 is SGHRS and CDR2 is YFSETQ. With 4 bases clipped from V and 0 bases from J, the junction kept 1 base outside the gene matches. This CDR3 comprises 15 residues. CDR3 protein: CASSPSGSSYNEQFF. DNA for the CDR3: TGCGCCAGCAGCCCTAGCGGGAGCTCCTACAATGAGCAGTTCTTC.

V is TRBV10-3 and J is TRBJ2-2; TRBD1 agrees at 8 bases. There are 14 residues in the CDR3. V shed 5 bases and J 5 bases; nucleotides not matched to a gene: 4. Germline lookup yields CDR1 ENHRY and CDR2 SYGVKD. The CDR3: CAISPGGNTGELFF. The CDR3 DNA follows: TGTGCCATCAGTCCAGGGGGCAATACCGGGGAGCTGTTTTTT.

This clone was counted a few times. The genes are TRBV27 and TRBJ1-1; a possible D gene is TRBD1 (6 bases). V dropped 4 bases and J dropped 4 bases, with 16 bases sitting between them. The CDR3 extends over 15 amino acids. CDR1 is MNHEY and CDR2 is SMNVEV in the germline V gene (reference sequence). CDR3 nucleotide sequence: TGTGCCAGCAGTTCGCCAACAGGGAGCGGCACTGAAGCTTTCTTT. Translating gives CASSSPTGSGTEAFF.

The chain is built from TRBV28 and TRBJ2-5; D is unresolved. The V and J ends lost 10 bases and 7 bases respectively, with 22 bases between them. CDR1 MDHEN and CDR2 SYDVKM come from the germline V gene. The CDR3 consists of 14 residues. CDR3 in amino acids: CATGLNSPHATQYF. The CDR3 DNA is TGTGCCACCGGTTTGAATTCCCCACATGCGACCCAGTACTTC.

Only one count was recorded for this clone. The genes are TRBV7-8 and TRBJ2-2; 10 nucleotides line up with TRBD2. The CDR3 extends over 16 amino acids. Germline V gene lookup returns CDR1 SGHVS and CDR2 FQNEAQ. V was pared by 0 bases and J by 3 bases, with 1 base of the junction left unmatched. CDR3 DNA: TGTGCCAGCAGCTTAGCGACTAGCGGGTACACCGGGGAGCTGTTTTTT. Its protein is CASSLATSGYTGELFF.

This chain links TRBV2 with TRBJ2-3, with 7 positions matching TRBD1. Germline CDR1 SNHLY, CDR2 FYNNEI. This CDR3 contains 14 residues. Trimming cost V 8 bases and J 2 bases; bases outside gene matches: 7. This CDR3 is CASRYRGVTDTQYF. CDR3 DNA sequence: TGTGCCAGCCGATACAGGGGTGTCACAGATACGCAGTATTTT.

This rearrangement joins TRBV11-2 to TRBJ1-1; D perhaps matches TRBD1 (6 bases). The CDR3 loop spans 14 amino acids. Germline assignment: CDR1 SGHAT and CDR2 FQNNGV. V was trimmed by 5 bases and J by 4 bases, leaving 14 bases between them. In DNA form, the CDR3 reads TGTGCCAGCAGCACCCCCGGGACACTCACTGAAGCTTTCTTT. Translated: CASSTPGTLTEAFF.

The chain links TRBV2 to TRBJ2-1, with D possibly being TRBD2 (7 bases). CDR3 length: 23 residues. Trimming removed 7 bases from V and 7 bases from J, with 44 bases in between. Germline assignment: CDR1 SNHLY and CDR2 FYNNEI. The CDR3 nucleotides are TGTGCCAGCACGATAATGGCTGGATACCGGGACACGGGACGGGGACTACACCGAAATGAGCAGTTCTTC. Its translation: CASTIMAGYRDTGRGLHRNEQFF.

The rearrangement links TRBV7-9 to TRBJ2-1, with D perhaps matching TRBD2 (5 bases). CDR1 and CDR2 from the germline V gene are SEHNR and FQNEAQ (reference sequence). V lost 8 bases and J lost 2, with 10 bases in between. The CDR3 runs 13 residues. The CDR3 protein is CASGAGTYNEQFF. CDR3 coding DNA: TGTGCCAGCGGAGCCGGGACCTACAATGAGCAGTTCTTC.

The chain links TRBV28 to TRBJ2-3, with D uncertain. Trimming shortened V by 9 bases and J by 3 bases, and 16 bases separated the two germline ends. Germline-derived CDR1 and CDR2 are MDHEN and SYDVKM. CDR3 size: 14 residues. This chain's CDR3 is CASWPGTRTDTQYF. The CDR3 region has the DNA TGTGCCAGTTGGCCGGGTACGCGGACAGATACGCAGTATTTT.

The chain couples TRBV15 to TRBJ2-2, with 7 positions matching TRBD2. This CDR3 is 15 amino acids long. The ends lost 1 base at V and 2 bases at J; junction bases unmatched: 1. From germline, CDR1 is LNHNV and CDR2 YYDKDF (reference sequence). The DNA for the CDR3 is TGTGCCACCAGCAGAGGACTAGCTAACACCGGGGAGCTGTTTTTT. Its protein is CATSRGLANTGELFF. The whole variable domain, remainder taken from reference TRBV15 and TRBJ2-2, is DAMVIQNPRYQVTQFGKPVTLSCSQTLNHNVMYWYQQKSSQAPKLLFHYYDKDFNNEADTPDNFQSRRPNTSFCFLDIRSPGLGDTAMYLCATSRGLANTGELFFGEGSRLTVL.

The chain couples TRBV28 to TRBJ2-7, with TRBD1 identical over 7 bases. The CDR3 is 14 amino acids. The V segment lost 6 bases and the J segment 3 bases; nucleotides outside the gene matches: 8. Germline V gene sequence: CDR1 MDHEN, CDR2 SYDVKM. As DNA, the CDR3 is TGTGCCAGCAGCAACCGACAGGGCTACTACGAGCAGTACTTC. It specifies CASSNRQGYYEQYF.

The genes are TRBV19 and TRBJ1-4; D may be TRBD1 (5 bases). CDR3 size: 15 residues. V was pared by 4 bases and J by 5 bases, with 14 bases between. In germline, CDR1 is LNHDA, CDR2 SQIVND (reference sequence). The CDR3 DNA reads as TGTGCCAGTAGTACCGGGACTGCGAGAAATGAAAAACTGTTTTTT. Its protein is CASSTGTARNEKLFF.

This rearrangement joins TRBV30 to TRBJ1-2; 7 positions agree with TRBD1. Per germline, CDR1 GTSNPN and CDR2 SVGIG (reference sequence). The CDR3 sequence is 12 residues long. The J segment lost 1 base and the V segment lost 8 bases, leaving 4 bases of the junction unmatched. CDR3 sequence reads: CAAYRGNYGYTF. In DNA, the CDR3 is TGTGCCGCCTACAGGGGTAACTATGGCTACACCTTC. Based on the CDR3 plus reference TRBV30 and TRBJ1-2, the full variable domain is SQTIHQWPATLVQPVGSPLSLECTVEGTSNPNLYWYRQAAGRGLQLLFYSVGIGQISSEVPQNLSASRPQDRQFILSSKKLLLSDSGFYLCAAYRGNYGYTFGSGTRLTVV.

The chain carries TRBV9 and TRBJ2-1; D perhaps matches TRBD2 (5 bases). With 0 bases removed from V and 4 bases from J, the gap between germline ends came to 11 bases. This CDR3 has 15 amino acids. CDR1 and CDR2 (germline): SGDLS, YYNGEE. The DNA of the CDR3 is TGTGCCAGCAGCGTAGGGTCTAGCCCGTACAATGAGCAGTTCTTC. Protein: CASSVGSSPYNEQFF.

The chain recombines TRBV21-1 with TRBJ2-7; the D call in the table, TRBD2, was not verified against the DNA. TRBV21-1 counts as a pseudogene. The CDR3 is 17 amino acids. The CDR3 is CASSKEESPGCTYEQYF. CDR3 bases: TGTGCCAGCAGCAAAGAGGAGTCCCCGGGGTGTACCTACGAGCAGTACTTC.